These 3 T cell receptor beta chains were all obtained from the same sample, sequenced in a study of blood T cells in healthy people across ages. Primers used in a second PCR of roughly 6 to 12 cycles were a sample-barcoded 5' primer and a J-beta primer mix. Each CDR3 protein is one row after TCRdb ran MiXCR on the 5' RACE reads. The sample has about 1.7 million distinct CDR3 sequences; 28% are singletons. The sequenced material came from blood. These receptors all stem from a woman under 40 in good health.

The J gene is TRBJ2-3, the V gene TRBV20-1; a weak D match, TRBD1 (7 bases). From germline, CDR1 is DFQATT and CDR2 SNEGSKA (reference sequence). The CDR3 length is 15 residues. V was pared by 8 bases and J by 6 bases, with 24 bases between. This chain's CDR3 is CSTRGTARAWDTQYF. The CDR3 coding sequence is TGCAGTACCCGCGGGACAGCCCGGGCCTGGGATACGCAGTATTTT.

Turning to this clonotype: This sequence may be a read error, since a much larger clone differs from it by one base. The chain combines TRBV2 with TRBJ2-3; no clear D. The CDR3 is 14 amino acids. Germline V gene lookup returns CDR1 SNHLY and CDR2 FYNNEI. Trimming removed 11 bases from V and 2 bases from J, with 17 bases in between. The CDR3 DNA reads TGTGCCGGCACCCTGGGCGGTTCCACAGATACGCAGTATTTT. Protein sequence: CAGTLGGSTDTQYF.

The CDR3 coding sequence is TGTGCCATCTCCCGCGGGGAGGGAGAGACCCAGTACTTC. This translates into CAISRGEGETQYF. The rearrangement joins TRBV6-5 to TRBJ2-5; 7 bases match TRBD2. With 10 bases clipped from V and 4 bases from J, the junction kept 9 bases outside the gene matches. The CDR3 loop spans 13 amino acids. Germline CDR1 is MNHEY and CDR2 is SVGAGI.